This TCR beta chain is drawn from a study of pediatric ulcerative colitis. Concerning this clone: Its antigen is currently unknown.

Trimming pared 3 bases from V and 3 bases from J, leaving 9 bases between. Germline values: CDR1 SGHNT, CDR2 YENEEA. There are 13 residues in the CDR3. Study-wide results and caveats: Ulcerative colitis patients shared more blood-rectal clones than controls.

Profiling relied on immunoSEQ multiplex PCR, and the TCRdb table lists in-frame clones only, not all of them. The repertoire holds about 36,000 clones, with over 65% as singletons. The sample was blood. This sequence originates from a girl under 18 with moderate ulcerative colitis. The chain carries TRBV11-3 and TRBJ2-7, with D possibly being TRBD1 or TRBD2 (6 bases each). The CDR3 nucleotides are TGTGCCAGCAGCTTGGGGGGCAACTACGAGCAGTACTTC. It specifies CASSLGGNYEQYF.